Listed below are T cell receptor beta chains from one sample, sequenced in a study of T cells in Graves' hyperthyroidism and ophthalmopathy. TCRdb fed the multiplex PCR reads into MiXCR, producing one record per CDR3 protein. The sample shows roughly 200,000 distinct CDR3 sequences, about 18% of them seen only once. Sequencing was done on a sample of blood. The receptors shown here come from a man in his forties or fifties with Graves' hyperthyroidism. CDR3s leave out the opening cysteine and the closing phenylalanine or tryptophan. Each record gives: D gene, V gene, clone size, CDR3 protein. The D gene is left open where the match is weak. Rows may omit the clone size; those that give it use once, few, many or a size class.

>-|TRBV3-1|few
ASSQVVEEERGYGYT
>TRBD1|TRBV7-8|-
ASSPRGTGSVEQY
>-|TRBV7-2|many
ASSYQGSDGYT
>-|TRBV13|once
ASSLSADYSPLH
>TRBD1|TRBV27|-
ASSAATGRTEAF
>-|TRBV5-1|few
ASSLDRRYNEQF
>TRBD1|TRBV20-1|many
SAGGQSRPPLH
>TRBD2|TRBV28|many
ASSSGGGAGDTQY
>-|TRBV5-6|-
ASSPRGGKDQDTQY
>-|TRBV11-2|many
ASSLFGTDTQY
>TRBD2|TRBV5-1|many
ASSLALAGNYEQF